This T cell receptor (beta chain) was obtained from a study of OX40 agonist ivuxolimab in advanced cancers. Study in general: Patients with hepatocellular carcinoma, melanoma, renal cell or head and neck cancer made up the dose-escalation patients. Of the participants, around 39% had some prior anti-PD-1, anti-PD-L1 or anti-CTLA-4 therapy, which was allowed.

About this clone itself: No antigen is known for it.

Study findings and constraints: On average, a greater number of expanded clones characterised CD8+ T cells relative to CD4+. Some nonresponders likewise displayed low normalized T-cell clonal expansion.

V shed 4 bases, J shed 3 bases, and the junction held 3 bases outside the gene matches. The CDR3 is 15 residues long. In germline, CDR1 is SGHRS, CDR2 YFSETQ. Method: immunoSEQ multiplex PCR; TCRdb's copy keeps in-frame clones and lacks some. Of tens of thousands of clones in the sample, around 83% were seen once. This chain joins TRBV5-1 and TRBJ2-3, with 12 nucleotides matching TRBD1. This clonotype was sampled from an adult with an advanced solid tumor such as melanoma, head and neck, liver or kidney cancer. The sample here was CD4+ or CD8+ T cells sorted from blood, taken in a trial of the OX40 agonist ivuxolimab. Here the CDR3 DNA reads TGCGCCAGCAGCACGGGACAGGGGGCTACAGATACGCAGTATTTT. Its protein is CASSTGQGATDTQYF.